This TCR beta chain derives from a study of blood T cell repertoires in COVID-19. Profiling relied on immunoSEQ multiplex PCR, and the TCRdb table lists in-frame clones only, not all of them. Among about 300,000 clones listed, more than 85% were seen once. In this sample, this clone turned up once. CDR3 size: 13 residues. Trimming shortened V by 10 bases and J by 8 bases, and 20 bases separated the two germline ends. Germline loops: CDR1 ENHRY, CDR2 SYGVKD. The chain combines TRBV10-3 with TRBJ1-2, with D uncertain. Specimen: peripheral blood. This sequence was found in a middle-aged man with acute or convalescent COVID-19. CDR3 nucleotide sequence: TGTGCCACCCGCGGACTTACCTCCGGCGGCTACACCTTC. Amino acids: CATRGLTSGGYTF.